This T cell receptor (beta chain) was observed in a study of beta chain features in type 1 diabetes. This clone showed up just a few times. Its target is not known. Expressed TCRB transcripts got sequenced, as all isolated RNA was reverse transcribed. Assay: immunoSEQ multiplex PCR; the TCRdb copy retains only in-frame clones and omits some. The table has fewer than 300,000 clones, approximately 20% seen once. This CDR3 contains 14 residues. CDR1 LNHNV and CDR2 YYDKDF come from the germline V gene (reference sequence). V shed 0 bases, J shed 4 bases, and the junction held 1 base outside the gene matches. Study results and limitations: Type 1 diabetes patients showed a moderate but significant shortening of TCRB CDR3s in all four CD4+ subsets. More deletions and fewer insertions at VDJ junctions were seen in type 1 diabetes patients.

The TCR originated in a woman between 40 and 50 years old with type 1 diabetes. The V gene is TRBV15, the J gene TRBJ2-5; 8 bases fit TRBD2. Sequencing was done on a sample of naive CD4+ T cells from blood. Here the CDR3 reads CATSRDLAGETQYF. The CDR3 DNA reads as TGTGCCACCAGCAGAGATCTAGCGGGAGAGACCCAGTACTTC.